The 17 T cell receptor beta chains given below trace back to one sample, sequenced in a study of T cell responses to AZD1222 COVID-19 vaccine. TCRdb's table, derived via immunoSEQ multiplex PCR, lists solely in-frame clones and lacks some. The table has about 140,000 clones, almost 95% seen once; the top ten hold under 2.5%. Sample: peripheral blood, taken on day 0 of AZD1222 vaccination. All receptors derive from an adult in good health.

The gene calls are TRBV2 and TRBJ1-4, with a possible D match to TRBD1 (6 bases). The germline gives CDR1 SNHLY, CDR2 FYNNEI. This CDR3 has 15 residues. The V and J ends lost 7 bases and 3 bases respectively, with 15 bases between them. CDR3 DNA sequence: TGTGCCAGCATCGAAGGGGGGCGGGCTAATGAAAAACTGTTTTTT. Residues: CASIEGGRANEKLFF.

This sequence joins TRBV5-4 and TRBJ2-6; TRBD2 matches at 13 bases. Germline V CDR1 and CDR2: SGHNT, YYREEE (reference sequence). This CDR3 has 17 residues. V lost 4 bases to trimming and J lost 4 bases; unmatched junction nucleotides: 5. The CDR3 DNA reads TGTGCCAGCAGCCTCGGACTAGCGGGAGCAGGGGCCAACGTCCTGACTTTC. Amino acid sequence: CASSLGLAGAGANVLTF.

V gene TRBV6-5 combines with J gene TRBJ1-2, with D uncertain. Germline assignment: CDR1 MNHEY and CDR2 SVGAGI. The CDR3 is 13 amino acids. Trimming pared 9 bases from V and 1 base from J, leaving 12 bases between. CDR3 coding DNA: TGTGCCAGTTCGCTCAATGATAACTATGGCTACACCTTC. It specifies CASSLNDNYGYTF.

V and J are TRBV7-8 and TRBJ1-2, with D tentatively TRBD1 (6 bases). The CDR3 spans 14 residues. V was cut by 6 bases and J by 4 bases, with 15 bases left in between. Germline assignment: CDR1 SGHVS and CDR2 FQNEAQ. The CDR3 reads CASRPLGGAYGYTF. CDR3 DNA sequence: TGTGCCAGCAGGCCTCTTGGGGGGGCCTATGGCTACACCTTC.

CDR3 coding DNA: TGTGCCAGCAGCCAAGATCTACTAGCGGGGGGGGAGACCCAGTACTTC. It encodes CASSQDLLAGGETQYF. The chain joins TRBV4-2 to TRBJ2-5, with TRBD2 matching over 13 bases. Trimming cost V 0 bases and J 5 bases; bases outside gene matches: 3. The CDR3 length is 16 residues. Germline CDR1 LGHNA, CDR2 YNFKEQ.

The rearrangement uses TRBV4-1 and TRBJ2-7; 7 bases map to TRBD1. The CDR3 covers 14 residues. CDR1 and CDR2 from the germline V gene are MGHRA and YSYEKL. V was pared by 4 bases and J by 2 bases, with 5 bases of the junction left unmatched. The CDR3 loop is CASSPRDSTYEQYF. CDR3 nucleotides: TGCGCCAGCAGCCCCCGGGACAGCACCTACGAGCAGTACTTC.

The chain employs TRBV19 and TRBJ2-1, with 8 positions matching TRBD2. The CDR3 is 16 amino acids. With V trimmed by 2 bases and J by 4 bases, 7 bases remained unmatched. In germline, CDR1 is LNHDA, CDR2 SQIVND (reference sequence). This CDR3 reads CASSIPGLGPYNEQFF. CDR3 sequence (DNA): TGTGCCAGTAGTATACCGGGACTAGGTCCTTACAATGAGCAGTTCTTC. Full variable domain (outside the CDR3, taken from reference TRBV19 and TRBJ2-1): DGGITQSPKYLFRKEGQNVTLSCEQNLNHDAMYWYRQDPGQGLRLIYYSQIVNDFQKGDIAEGYSVSREKKESFPLTVTSAQKNPTAFYLCASSIPGLGPYNEQFFGPGTRLTVL.

The V gene is TRBV28, the J gene TRBJ2-4; tentatively, D is TRBD1 or TRBD2 (6 bases each). The ends were cut back, 6 bases at V and 8 bases at J, with 14 bases in the middle. From germline, CDR1 is MDHEN and CDR2 SYDVKM. The CDR3 is 13 amino acids. CDR3 nucleotides: TGTGCCAGCAGAGGGGGGCTTCTAGACATTCAGTACTTC. Translation: CASRGGLLDIQYF.

This clone was detected only once. V usage is TRBV7-3 and J usage is TRBJ2-6; D gene uncertain. There are 14 residues in the CDR3. With 4 bases removed from V and 1 base from J, the gap between germline ends came to 5 bases. Germline assignment: CDR1 SGHTA and CDR2 FQGTGA. DNA for the CDR3: TGTGCCAGCAGCTCCGGATCTGGGGCCAACGTCCTGACTTTC. Its protein product is CASSSGSGANVLTF.

The chain carries TRBV16 and TRBJ2-7; weak D call: TRBD1 (7 bases). Trimming pared 2 bases from V and 2 bases from J, leaving 16 bases between. This CDR3 contains 16 residues. From germline, CDR1 is KGHSY and CDR2 FQNENV. CDR3 bases: TGTGCCAGCAGCCAACCCGAGGCGGGACAGACCTACGAGCAGTACTTC. Its translation is CASSQPEAGQTYEQYF.

By frequency in the sample, this clone is medium-sized. The chain links TRBV12-3 or TRBV12-4 to TRBJ1-4; the D is unclear. The CDR3 extends over 12 amino acids. Trimming took 5 bases from V and 5 from J, leaving 6 bases between them. CDR3 region: CASSRLNEKLFF. The DNA of the CDR3 is TGTGCCAGCAGTCGACTCAATGAAAAACTGTTTTTT.

The chain uses TRBV21-1 and TRBJ2-2. TRBV21-1 is classified as a pseudogene. The CDR3 covers 17 residues. The CDR3 loop is CASSSKGGTPNTGELFF. CDR3 DNA sequence: TGTGCCAGCAGCTCAAAAGGGGGGACCCCGAACACCGGGGAGCTGTTTTTT.

V is TRBV5-6 and J is TRBJ2-1; D gene ambiguous. Trimming pared 0 bases from V and 0 bases from J, leaving 7 bases between. Germline V gives CDR1 SGHDT, CDR2 YYEEEE. The CDR3 is made up of 15 amino acids. CDR3 nucleotides: TGTGCCAGCAGCTTGGTTCTGGGCTCCTACAATGAGCAGTTCTTC. Protein sequence: CASSLVLGSYNEQFF.

The chain uses TRBV19 and TRBJ1-2; 7 bases match TRBD1. V lost 6 bases and J lost 4; bases outside the gene matches: 11. The CDR3 extends over 15 amino acids. Looked up from germline, CDR1 is LNHDA and CDR2 is SQIVND (reference sequence). CDR3 amino acids: CASRDFRTGFYGYTF. The CDR3 DNA reads as TGTGCCAGTAGGGACTTCCGGACAGGTTTCTATGGCTACACCTTC.

J is TRBJ2-6 and V is TRBV7-9; 7 bases map to TRBD1. The V segment lost 6 bases and the J segment 2 bases; nucleotides outside the gene matches: 16. The CDR3 consists of 19 residues. Germline CDR1 and CDR2: SEHNR and FQNEAQ (reference sequence). DNA of the CDR3: TGTGCCAGCAGAAACAAACAGGGGTTGCGGCACACTGGGGCCAACGTCCTGACTTTC. Residues: CASRNKQGLRHTGANVLTF.

The chain recombines TRBV21-1 with TRBJ1-2. TRBV21-1 is termed a pseudogene. CDR3 length equals 13 residues. The CDR3, as DNA: TGTGCCAGCTCTTTCGGACCCGCCTATGGCTACACCTTC. This sequence encodes CASSFGPAYGYTF.

The chain is built from TRBV25-1 and TRBJ1-4; 10 nucleotides line up with TRBD1. Losses at the gene ends were 1 base for V and 4 bases for J; bases not matched to a gene: 0. The germline CDR1 and CDR2 sequences are MGHDK and SYGVNS. The CDR3 has 15 amino acids. This CDR3 is CASSEWDRGNEKLFF. The CDR3 DNA follows: TGTGCCAGCAGTGAATGGGACAGGGGTAATGAAAAACTGTTTTTT.